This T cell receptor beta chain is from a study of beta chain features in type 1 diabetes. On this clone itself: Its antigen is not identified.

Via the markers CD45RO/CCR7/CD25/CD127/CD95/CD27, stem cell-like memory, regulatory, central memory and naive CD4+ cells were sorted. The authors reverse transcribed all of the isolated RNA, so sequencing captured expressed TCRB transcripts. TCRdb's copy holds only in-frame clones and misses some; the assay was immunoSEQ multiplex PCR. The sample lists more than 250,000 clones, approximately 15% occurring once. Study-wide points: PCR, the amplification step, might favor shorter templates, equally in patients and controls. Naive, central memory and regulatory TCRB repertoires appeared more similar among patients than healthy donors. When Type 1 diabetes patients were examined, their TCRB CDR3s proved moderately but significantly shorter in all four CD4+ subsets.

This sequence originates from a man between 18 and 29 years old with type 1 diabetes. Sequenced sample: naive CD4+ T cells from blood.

The chain's CDR3 is CATSSANTGYTQYF. CDR3 bases: TGTGCCACCAGCAGCGCAAATACAGGGTATACGCAGTATTTT. The chain couples TRBV15 to TRBJ2-3; TRBD1 might be the D (6 bases). Trimming shortened V by 3 bases and J by 7 bases, and 14 bases separated the two germline ends. Germline CDR1 LNHNV, CDR2 YYDKDF (reference sequence). This CDR3 is 14 amino acids long.